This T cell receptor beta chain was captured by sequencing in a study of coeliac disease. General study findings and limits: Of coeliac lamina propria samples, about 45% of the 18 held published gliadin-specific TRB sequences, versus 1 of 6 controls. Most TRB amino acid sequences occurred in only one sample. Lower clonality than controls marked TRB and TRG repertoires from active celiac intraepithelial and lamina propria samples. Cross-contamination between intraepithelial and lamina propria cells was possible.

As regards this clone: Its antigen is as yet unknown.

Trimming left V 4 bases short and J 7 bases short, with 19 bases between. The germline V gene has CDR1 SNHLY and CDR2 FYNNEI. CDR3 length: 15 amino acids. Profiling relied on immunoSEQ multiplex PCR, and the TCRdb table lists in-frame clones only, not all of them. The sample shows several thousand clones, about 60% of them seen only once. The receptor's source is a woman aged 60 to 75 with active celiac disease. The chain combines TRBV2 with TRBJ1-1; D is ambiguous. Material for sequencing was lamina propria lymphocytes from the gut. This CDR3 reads CASSATRPQSSEAFF. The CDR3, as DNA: TGTGCCAGCAGTGCGACAAGACCCCAGTCGAGTGAAGCTTTCTTT. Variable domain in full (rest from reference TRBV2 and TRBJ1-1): EPEVTQTPSHQVTQMGQEVILRCVPISNHLYFYWYRQILGQKVEFLVSFYNNEISEKSEIFDDQFSVERPDGSNFTLKIRSTKLEDSAMYFCASSATRPQSSEAFFGQGTRLTVV.